This passage covers 27 T cell receptor beta chains from one sample sequenced in a study of T-cell memory formation after mild COVID-19. MiXCR, run by TCRdb on the 5' RACE reads, gives a single entry per CDR3 protein. This table has 200,000 to 300,000 distinct CDR3 sequences, over 15% appearing once. Sequencing input: PBMCs or a T cell subset sorted from them (not recorded which). All receptors derive from a man younger than 35 who had mild COVID-19 (a few samples of this study predate the infection). Cell type and time point are not known.

The chain couples TRBV11-3 to TRBJ2-3, with D perhaps matching TRBD1 (5 bases). The CDR3 consists of 19 residues. Germline CDR1 and CDR2: SGHNT and YENEEA. Deletions cut 0 bases from V and 8 bases from J, with 27 bases between. The CDR3 coding sequence is TGTGCCAGCAGCTTAGATGGGGCAGGCTATCCGGCGCCGAGGCGTACGCAGTATTTT. Its protein product is CASSLDGAGYPAPRRTQYF.

This clonotype appeared a few times. V and J are TRBV7-3 and TRBJ2-2, with 10 bases that match TRBD1. The germline gives CDR1 SGHTA, CDR2 FQGTGA. J gave up 7 bases and V 3 bases, and 8 bases lay outside the gene matches. This CDR3 comprises 16 residues. As DNA, the CDR3 is TGTGCCAGCAGCTTGTCGCCGGGACAGGGGCTCGGGGAGCTGTTTTTT. As protein: CASSLSPGQGLGELFF.

On this clonotype itself: Germline is not matched at one junction end, which may reflect a read error. V and J are TRBV20-1 and TRBJ2-3, with D unclear. CDR1 DFQATT and CDR2 SNEGSKA come from the germline V gene (reference sequence). The CDR3 covers 14 residues. The CDR3 nucleotides read TGCAGTCCTAGAGGCGGAACGGGCACAGATACGCAGTATTTT. The encoded protein is CSPRGGTGTDTQYF.

The chain uses TRBV12-5 and TRBJ2-3; D not certain. The CDR3 consists of 11 residues. V was shortened by 8 bases and J by 5 bases, with 8 bases between the two germline ends. Looked up from germline, CDR1 is LGHNT and CDR2 is FRNRAP. This chain's CDR3 is CASQVRDTQYF. CDR3 sequence (DNA): TGTGCTAGTCAGGTCCGAGATACGCAGTATTTT.

The chain links TRBV19 to TRBJ1-1; unclear D gene. V lost 2 bases and J lost 1, with 8 bases in between. The CDR3 is 14 amino acids. Germline CDR1 is LNHDA and CDR2 is SQIVND (reference sequence). In nucleotides, the CDR3 is TGTGCCAGTAGTATAACCCGGGGGAACACTGAAGCTTTCTTT. Translating it yields CASSITRGNTEAFF.

This clonotype turned up a few times. J is TRBJ2-7 and V is TRBV12-5; TRBD1 matches at 7 bases. Per the germline V gene, CDR1 is LGHNT and CDR2 is FRNRAP. The ends lost 6 bases at V and 2 bases at J; junction bases unmatched: 4. The CDR3 is 13 amino acids. CDR3 nucleotide sequence: TGTGCTAGTGGCCCGACAGGGACCTACGAGCAGTACTTC. It codes for CASGPTGTYEQYF. The full variable domain, its missing parts supplied by reference TRBV12-5 and TRBJ2-7, is DARVTQTPRHKVTEMGQEVTMRCQPILGHNTVFWYRQTMMQGLELLAYFRNRAPLDDSGMPKDRFSAEMPDATLATLKIQPSEPRDSAVYFCASGPTGTYEQYFGPGTRLTVT.

The CDR3 region is CASTPRINPRSGANVLTF. CDR3 nucleotides: TGTGCCAGCACCCCCCGGATAAATCCTCGATCTGGGGCCAACGTCCTGACTTTC. V usage is TRBV7-2 and J usage is TRBJ2-6; D is ambiguous. Germline-derived CDR1 and CDR2 are SGHTA and FQGNSA. With 7 bases removed from V and 1 base from J, the gap between germline ends came to 20 bases. CDR3 length: 18 residues.

The chain carries TRBV12-3 or TRBV12-4 and TRBJ2-1; 12 bases are a match to TRBD2. This CDR3 contains 15 residues. The trim removed 5 bases at V and 2 bases at J, leaving 1 base unmatched. CDR3 in amino acids: CASSRTSGAYNEQFF. The CDR3 DNA sequence: TGTGCCAGCAGTCGGACTAGCGGGGCCTACAATGAGCAGTTCTTC.

This clonotype came up many times. V is TRBV28 and J is TRBJ1-2, with D possibly matching TRBD1 (5 bases). This CDR3 is 13 amino acids long. Germline loops: CDR1 MDHEN, CDR2 SYDVKM. V lost 2 bases and J lost 4, with 8 bases in between. The CDR3: CASSLGRGYGYTF. In DNA, the CDR3 is TGTGCCAGCAGTTTAGGGAGGGGCTATGGCTACACCTTC.

In regard to this clonotype: The junction departs from germline at one end; a sequencing error may be responsible. The chain combines TRBV6-5 with TRBJ2-3, with TRBD1 identical over 10 bases. Germline-derived CDR1 and CDR2 are MNHEY and SVGAGI. The CDR3 runs to 16 residues. The CDR3 DNA reads TGTGCCAGCAGTTCTGGACAGGGGGTAGGAGCAGATACGAAGTATTTT. It encodes CASSSGQGVGADTKYF.

DNA for the CDR3: TGTGCCAGCAGCCACCCGGGGGGGGGTTACAATGAGCAGTTCTTC. Its translation: CASSHPGGGYNEQFF. The rearrangement joins TRBV6-2 or TRBV6-3 to TRBJ2-1; 8 bases are a match to TRBD2. V shed 6 bases and J 4 bases; nucleotides not matched to a gene: 8. The CDR3 consists of 15 residues. CDR1 MNHEY and CDR2 SVGEGT come from the germline V gene.

This clonotype was counted once. V usage is TRBV7-6 and J usage is TRBJ1-3; 7 nucleotides agree with TRBD1. CDR1 and CDR2 from the germline V gene are SGHVS and FNYEAQ. Germline trimming cut 5 bases from V and 0 bases from J; bases unmatched to any gene: 4. The CDR3 contains 15 residues. The CDR3 DNA follows: TGTGCCAGCAGCCCTAGGGACAGCTCTGGAAACACCATATATTTT. Translation: CASSPRDSSGNTIYF.

This sequence joins TRBV5-5 and TRBJ2-7, with D possibly called TRBD1 or TRBD2 (5 bases each). This CDR3 is built from 13 residues. The ends were cut back, 4 bases at V and 4 bases at J, with 12 bases in the middle. CDR1 SGHKS and CDR2 YYEKEE come from the germline V gene (reference sequence). CDR3 DNA sequence: TGTGCCAGCAGCCCTCTTGGGGGTTACGAGCAGTACGTC. Its translation is CASSPLGGYEQYV.

In its sample, this clonotype was seen a few times. This rearrangement joins TRBV2 to TRBJ2-5, with no clear D. The V gene's germline CDR1 is SNHLY and CDR2 FYNNEI. This CDR3 comprises 12 residues. The V end lost 3 bases, the J end lost 5 bases, and 7 bases lay between the germline ends. The CDR3 bases are TGTGCCAGCAGTGAGAGTAGCGAGACCCAGTACTTC. Its translation is CASSESSETQYF.

CDR3 loop: CASSQMTSRPDTQYF. The CDR3 nucleotides are TGTGCCAGCAGCCAGATGACTAGCCGCCCAGATACGCAGTATTTT. This chain links TRBV3-1 with TRBJ2-3; TRBD2 aligns across 7 bases. The length of the CDR3 is 15 residues. V shed 3 bases, J shed 4 bases, and the junction held 7 bases outside the gene matches. The germline V gene encodes CDR1 LGHDT and CDR2 YNNKEL (reference sequence).

This clonotype was found a few times. This chain joins TRBV11-1 and TRBJ1-1; a possible D gene is TRBD1 (6 bases). The V gene lost 6 bases and the J gene lost 0 bases, with 11 bases spanning the gap. The germline V gene has CDR1 SGHAT and CDR2 FQDESV (reference sequence). The CDR3 is made up of 14 amino acids. In DNA form, the CDR3 reads TGTGCCAGCAGGCCGACAGGAATGAACACTGAAGCTTTCTTT. Its translation: CASRPTGMNTEAFF. Filled out from reference TRBV11-1 and TRBJ1-1, the complete variable domain reads EAEVAQSPRYKITEKSQAVAFWCDPISGHATLYWYRQILGQGPELLVQFQDESVVDDSQLPKDRFSAERLKGVDSTLKIQPAELGDSAMYLCASRPTGMNTEAFFGQGTRLTVV.

The V call is TRBV7-3, the J call TRBJ2-3; no clear D gene. Trimming cost V 5 bases and J 2 bases, with 11 bases left between them. CDR3 length: 14 residues. The germline V gene encodes CDR1 SGHTA and CDR2 FQGTGA. CDR3 region: CASSVDRFTDTQYF. CDR3 bases: TGTGCCAGCAGCGTAGACCGATTCACAGATACGCAGTATTTT.

This clonotype was seen a few times. The chain links TRBV29-1 to TRBJ1-1; no clear D gene. CDR1 and CDR2 from the germline V gene are SQVTM and ANQGSEA. V lost 2 bases, J lost 7 bases, and 11 bases lay in between. The CDR3 sequence is 12 residues long. The CDR3 loop is CSVEPRSVEAFF. The CDR3 DNA reads TGCAGCGTTGAACCCCGCAGCGTTGAAGCTTTCTTT.

Only a few counts were recorded for this clonotype. This sequence joins TRBV12-3 or TRBV12-4 and TRBJ1-1; D is ambiguous. This CDR3 spans 18 amino acids. V was clipped by 2 bases and J by 0 bases, with 19 bases between them. CDR3 nucleotide sequence: TGTGCCAGCAGTTTACCCCCGACGGGCCTCATCGTGAACACTGAAGCTTTCTTT. Residues: CASSLPPTGLIVNTEAFF.

This clonotype was counted between two and nine times. This chain connects TRBV7-2 to TRBJ2-5; D perhaps matches TRBD2 (5 bases). This CDR3 is built from 14 residues. Germline CDR1 SGHTA, CDR2 FQGNSA. Trimming shortened V by 3 bases and J by 5 bases, and 13 bases separated the two germline ends. CDR3 DNA: TGTGCCAGCAGCTTCGATAGGAGGAGGGAGACCCAGTACTTC. Its translation is CASSFDRRRETQYF.

V gene TRBV5-1 combines with J gene TRBJ2-1; 11 bases are a match to TRBD2. V lost 5 bases to trimming and J lost 10 bases; unmatched junction nucleotides: 8. Germline CDR1 reads SGHRS; CDR2 reads YFSETQ. CDR3 length: 14 residues. The CDR3 loop reads CASSLTSGTGEQFF. The CDR3 DNA reads TGCGCCAGCAGTTTGACTAGCGGGACGGGGGAGCAGTTCTTC.

This sequence joins TRBV5-1 and TRBJ2-7; TRBD2 might be the D (6 bases). The CDR3 extends over 14 amino acids. Germline V CDR1 and CDR2: SGHRS, YFSETQ. V was clipped by 2 bases and J by 3 bases, with 12 bases between them. The CDR3 is CASSFVAGLYEQYF. DNA of the CDR3: TGCGCCAGCAGCTTTGTGGCGGGGCTCTACGAGCAGTACTTC.

This chain links TRBV14 with TRBJ2-1, with D tentatively TRBD1 (5 bases). V lost 2 bases and J lost 9, with 20 bases in between. This CDR3 has 16 amino acids. Germline CDR1 and CDR2: SGHDN and FVKESK. CDR3 DNA: TGTGCCAGCAGCCAATTGACATTAGCCTCGCAGGGTGAGCAGTTCTTC. Its translation is CASSQLTLASQGEQFF.

There are a few counts of this clonotype. The chain recombines TRBV20-1 with TRBJ1-5; TRBD1 agrees at 7 bases. The ends lost 6 bases at V and 3 bases at J; junction bases unmatched: 5. The CDR3 extends over 13 amino acids. Germline CDR1 reads DFQATT; CDR2 reads SNEGSKA (reference sequence). As DNA, the CDR3 is TGCAGTGCCCTGGGACAGATCAATCAGCCCCAGCATTTT. Its translation: CSALGQINQPQHF.

CDR3 region: CASMQGDTEAFF. Here the CDR3 DNA reads TGTGCCAGCATGCAGGGGGACACTGAAGCTTTCTTT. V and J are TRBV25-1 and TRBJ1-1; TRBD1 aligns across 7 bases. Germline CDR1 is MGHDK and CDR2 is SYGVNS. J lost 3 bases, V lost 7 bases, and 2 bases had no gene match. CDR3 size: 12 residues.

The V and J genes are TRBV7-2 and TRBJ2-5, with no clear D. Trimming stripped 9 bases from V and 2 bases from J, with 7 bases between. This CDR3 comprises 11 residues. Germline loops: CDR1 SGHTA, CDR2 FQGNSA. The CDR3 is CASTMQETQYF. In DNA, the CDR3 is TGTGCCAGTACGATGCAAGAGACCCAGTACTTC.

The V call is TRBV28, the J call TRBJ2-3, with a tentative D call TRBD2 (5 bases). The germline gives CDR1 MDHEN, CDR2 SYDVKM. V was cut by 8 bases and J by 2 bases, with 14 bases left in between. The CDR3 spans 14 residues. The CDR3, as DNA: TGTGCCAGCTCGTTCCAGCGGTTCACAGATACGCAGTATTTT. It specifies CASSFQRFTDTQYF.